This TCR beta chain was observed in a study of cytomegalovirus exposure and HLA in healthy donors. The V gene's germline CDR1 is LNHDA and CDR2 SQIVND (reference sequence). Deletions cut 5 bases from V and 1 base from J, with 19 bases between. This CDR3 has 17 residues. In the PCR, 60 Vbeta and 13 Jbeta primers were used. Assay: immunoSEQ multiplex PCR; the TCRdb copy retains only in-frame clones and omits some. The data show just under 95,000 clones, about four fifths seen once. The sample taken for sequencing was PBMCs. This TCR derives from a human donor in good health. The chain uses TRBV19 and TRBJ2-3; D is possibly TRBD1 (6 bases). As DNA, the CDR3 is TGTGCCAGTAGTCCTACCCTCAGGGGTGGAGGCACAGATACGCAGTATTTT. This gives the protein CASSPTLRGGGTDTQYF. Full variable domain (remainder filled in from reference TRBV19 and TRBJ2-3): DGGITQSPKYLFRKEGQNVTLSCEQNLNHDAMYWYRQDPGQGLRLIYYSQIVNDFQKGDIAEGYSVSREKKESFPLTVTSAQKNPTAFYLCASSPTLRGGGTDTQYFGPGTRLTVL.